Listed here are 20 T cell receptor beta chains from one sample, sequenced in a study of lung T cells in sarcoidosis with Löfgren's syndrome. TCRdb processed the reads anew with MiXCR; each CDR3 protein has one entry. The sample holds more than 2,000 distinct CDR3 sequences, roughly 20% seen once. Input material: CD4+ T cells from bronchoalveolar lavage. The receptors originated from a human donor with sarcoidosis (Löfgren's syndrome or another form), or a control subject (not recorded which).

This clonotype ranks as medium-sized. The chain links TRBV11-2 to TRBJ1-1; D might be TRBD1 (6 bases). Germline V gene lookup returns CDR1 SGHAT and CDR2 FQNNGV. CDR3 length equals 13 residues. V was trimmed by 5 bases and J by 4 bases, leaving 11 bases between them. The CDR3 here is CASSQQGGTEAFF. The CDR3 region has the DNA TGTGCCAGCAGCCAACAGGGTGGCACTGAAGCTTTCTTT.

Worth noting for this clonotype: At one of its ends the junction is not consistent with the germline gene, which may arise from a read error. In DNA form, the CDR3 reads TGTGTCAGCTCATTGGCTAGCAACGAGCAGTACTTC. As protein: CVSSLASNEQYF. The chain carries TRBV18 and TRBJ2-7, with D perhaps matching TRBD2 (5 bases). The germline V gene encodes CDR1 KGHSH and CDR2 LQKENI. The length of the CDR3 is 12 residues.

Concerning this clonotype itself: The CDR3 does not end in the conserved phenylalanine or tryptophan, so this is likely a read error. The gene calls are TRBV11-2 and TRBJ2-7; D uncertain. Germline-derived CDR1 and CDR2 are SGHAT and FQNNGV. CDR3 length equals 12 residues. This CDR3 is CASRATTYGQYL. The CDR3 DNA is TGTGCCAGCAGGGCAACTACCTACGGGCAGTACCTC.

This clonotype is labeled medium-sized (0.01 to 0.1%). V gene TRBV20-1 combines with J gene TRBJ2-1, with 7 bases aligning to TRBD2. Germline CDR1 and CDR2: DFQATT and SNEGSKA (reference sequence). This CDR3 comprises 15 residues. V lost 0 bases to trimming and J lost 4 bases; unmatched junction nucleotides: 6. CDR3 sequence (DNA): TGCAGTGCTAGAGAGGCGGCGGGAGTATACAATGAGCAGTTCTTC. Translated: CSAREAAGVYNEQFF.

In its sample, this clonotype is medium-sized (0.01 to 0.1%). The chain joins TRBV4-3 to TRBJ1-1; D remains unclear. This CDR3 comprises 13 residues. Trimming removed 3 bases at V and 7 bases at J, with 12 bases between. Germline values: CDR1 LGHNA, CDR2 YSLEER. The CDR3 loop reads CASSHDSWGEAFF. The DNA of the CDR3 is TGCGCCAGCAGCCACGATTCATGGGGTGAAGCTTTCTTT.

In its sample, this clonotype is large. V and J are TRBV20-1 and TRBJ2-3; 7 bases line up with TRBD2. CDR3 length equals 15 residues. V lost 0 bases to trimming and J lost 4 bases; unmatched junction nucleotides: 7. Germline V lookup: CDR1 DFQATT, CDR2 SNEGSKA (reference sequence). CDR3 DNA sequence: TGCAGTGCTAGAGATGGGGGAGGGCCTGCAGATACGCAGTATTTT. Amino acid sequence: CSARDGGGPADTQYF.

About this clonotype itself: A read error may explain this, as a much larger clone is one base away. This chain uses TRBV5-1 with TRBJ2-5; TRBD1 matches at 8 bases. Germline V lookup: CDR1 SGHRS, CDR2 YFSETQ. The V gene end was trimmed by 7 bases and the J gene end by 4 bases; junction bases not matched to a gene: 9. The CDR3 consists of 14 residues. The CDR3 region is CASGSDRDGETQYF. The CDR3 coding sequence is TGCGCCAGCGGCTCGGACAGGGACGGAGAGACCCAGTACTTC.

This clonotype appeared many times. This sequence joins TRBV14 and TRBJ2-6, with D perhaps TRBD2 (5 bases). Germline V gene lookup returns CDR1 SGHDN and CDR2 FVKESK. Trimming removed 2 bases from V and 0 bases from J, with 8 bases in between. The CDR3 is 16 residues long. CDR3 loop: CASSQLTSSGANVLTF. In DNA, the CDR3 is TGTGCCAGCAGCCAACTTACTAGCTCTGGGGCCAACGTCCTGACTTTC.

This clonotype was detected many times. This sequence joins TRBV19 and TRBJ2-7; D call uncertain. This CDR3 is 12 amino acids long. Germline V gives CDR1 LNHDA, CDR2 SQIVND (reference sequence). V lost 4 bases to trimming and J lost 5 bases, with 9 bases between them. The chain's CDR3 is CASSKDIHEQYF. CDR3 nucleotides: TGTGCCAGTAGTAAAGACATCCACGAGCAGTACTTC.

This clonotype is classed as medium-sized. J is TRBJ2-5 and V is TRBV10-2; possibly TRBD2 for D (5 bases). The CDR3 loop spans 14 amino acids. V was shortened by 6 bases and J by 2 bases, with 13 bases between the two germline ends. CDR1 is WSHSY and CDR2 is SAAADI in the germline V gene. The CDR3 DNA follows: TGCGCCAGCAGAAGGACTGGTTGGCAAGAGACCCAGTACTTC. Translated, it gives CASRRTGWQETQYF.

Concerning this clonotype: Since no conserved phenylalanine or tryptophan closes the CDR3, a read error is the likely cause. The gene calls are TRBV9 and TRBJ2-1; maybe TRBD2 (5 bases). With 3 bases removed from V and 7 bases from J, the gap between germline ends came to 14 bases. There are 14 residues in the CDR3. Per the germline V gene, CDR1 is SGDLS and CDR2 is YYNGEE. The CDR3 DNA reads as TGTGCCAGCAGCGATTTCCGGGGATCGAATGAGCAGTTCCTC. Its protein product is CASSDFRGSNEQFL.

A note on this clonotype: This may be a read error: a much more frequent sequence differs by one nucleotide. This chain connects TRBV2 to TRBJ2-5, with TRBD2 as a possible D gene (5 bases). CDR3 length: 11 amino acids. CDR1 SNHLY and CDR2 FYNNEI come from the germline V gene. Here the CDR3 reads CASSPRETRYF. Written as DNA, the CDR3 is TGTGCCAGCAGCCCGAGGGAGACCCGGTACTTC.

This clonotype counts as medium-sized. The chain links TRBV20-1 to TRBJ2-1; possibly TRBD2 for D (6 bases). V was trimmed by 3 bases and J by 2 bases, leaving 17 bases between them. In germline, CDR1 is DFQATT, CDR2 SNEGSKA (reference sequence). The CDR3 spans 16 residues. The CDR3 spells CSASIGGEIPYNEQFF. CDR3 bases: TGCAGTGCTAGTATCGGAGGGGAGATCCCCTACAATGAGCAGTTCTTC.

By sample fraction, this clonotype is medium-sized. The CDR3 loop is CSTLGLAGGGGPDTQYF. As DNA, the CDR3 is TGCAGTACACTGGGACTAGCGGGAGGAGGAGGGCCAGATACGCAGTATTTT. V is TRBV20-1 and J is TRBJ2-3, with 15 nucleotides matching TRBD2. The ends lost 8 bases at V and 4 bases at J; junction bases unmatched: 13. Germline V gene lookup returns CDR1 DFQATT and CDR2 SNEGSKA (reference sequence). The length of the CDR3 is 17 residues.

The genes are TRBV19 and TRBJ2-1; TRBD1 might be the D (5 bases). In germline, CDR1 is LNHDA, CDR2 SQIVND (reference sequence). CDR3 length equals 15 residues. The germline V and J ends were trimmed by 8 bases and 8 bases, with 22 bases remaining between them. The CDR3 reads CASGPDSLVQDEQFF. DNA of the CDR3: TGTGCCAGTGGGCCCGACAGCCTAGTCCAAGATGAGCAGTTCTTC.

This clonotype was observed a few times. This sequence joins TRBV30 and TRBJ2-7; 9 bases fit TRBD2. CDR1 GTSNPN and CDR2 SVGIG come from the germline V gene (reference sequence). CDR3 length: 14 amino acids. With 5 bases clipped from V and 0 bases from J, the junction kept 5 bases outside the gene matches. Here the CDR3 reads CAWGSGRSSYEQYF. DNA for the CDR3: TGTGCCTGGGGAAGCGGGAGGAGCTCCTACGAGCAGTACTTC.

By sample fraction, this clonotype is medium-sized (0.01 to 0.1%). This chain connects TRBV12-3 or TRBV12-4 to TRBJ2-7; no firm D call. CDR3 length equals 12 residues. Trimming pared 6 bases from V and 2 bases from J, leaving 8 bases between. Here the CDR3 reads CASSPPTYEQYF. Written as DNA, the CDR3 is TGTGCCAGCAGCCCGCCCACCTACGAGCAGTACTTC.

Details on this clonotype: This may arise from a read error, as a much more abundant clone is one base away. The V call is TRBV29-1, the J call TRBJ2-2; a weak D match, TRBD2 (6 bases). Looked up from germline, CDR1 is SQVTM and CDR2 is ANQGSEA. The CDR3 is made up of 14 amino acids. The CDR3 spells CSVDGRANTGGLFF. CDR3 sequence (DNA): TGCAGCGTGGACGGTAGGGCAAACACCGGGGGGCTGTTTTTT.

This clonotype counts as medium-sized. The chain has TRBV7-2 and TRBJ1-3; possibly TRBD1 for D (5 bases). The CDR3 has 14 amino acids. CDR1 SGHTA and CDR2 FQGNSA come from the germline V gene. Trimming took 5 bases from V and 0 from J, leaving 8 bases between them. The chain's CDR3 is CASSQGFSGNTIYF. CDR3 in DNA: TGTGCCAGCAGCCAGGGATTCTCTGGAAACACCATATATTTT.

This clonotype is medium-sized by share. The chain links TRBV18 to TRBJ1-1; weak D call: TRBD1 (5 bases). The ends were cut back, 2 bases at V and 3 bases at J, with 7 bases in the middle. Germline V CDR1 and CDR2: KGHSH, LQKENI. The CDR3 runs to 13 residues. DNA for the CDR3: TGTGCCAGCTCACCAAGGGGTGACACTGAAGCTTTCTTT. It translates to CASSPRGDTEAFF.